Listed below are T cell receptor beta chains from one sample, sequenced in a study of tumor-infiltrating lymphocytes in primary liver carcinoma. Using its own MiXCR run on the multiplex PCR reads, TCRdb lists one record per CDR3 protein. This sample yields 150,000 to 200,000 distinct CDR3 sequences, of which about 65% are seen a single time; approximately 6.5% belongs to the top ten. Source material: peripheral blood. These receptors were collected from a woman aged 55-70 years with primary liver carcinoma and hepatitis B virus infection. CDR3s include the opening cysteine and the closing phenylalanine or tryptophan. The order of the fields is V gene, clone size, D gene, J gene, CDR3 protein, CDR3 DNA. D genes are given only for firm matches. The size field is filled for only some rows; it gives once, few, many or a size class.

TRBV5-6	-	-	TRBJ2-1	CASSLAVNEQFF	TGTGCCAGCAGCTTGGCGGTAAATGAGCAGTTCTTC
TRBV4-1	few	-	TRBJ1-1	CASSQEASAYDTEAFF	TGCGCCAGCAGCCAAGAGGCCTCAGCCTATGACACTGAAGCTTTCTTT
TRBV5-6	few	TRBD1	TRBJ1-2	CASSQYRTGGSYGYTF	TGTGCCAGCAGCCAATACCGGACAGGGGGAAGCTATGGCTACACCTTC
TRBV29-1	-	-	TRBJ2-3	CSGQGGLEADTHYF	TGCAGCGGCCAGGGGGGACTAGAGGCAGATACACACTATTTT
TRBV11-2	-	TRBD2	TRBJ2-1	CASSFTGGSNYEQFF	TGTGCCAGCAGCTTTACGGGAGGGTCCAACTATGAGCAGTTCTTC
TRBV6-5	-	-	TRBJ2-7	CVTGRTISYEQYF	TGTGTCACCGGAAGGACGATCTCCTACGAGCAGTACTTC
TRBV30	-	TRBD1	TRBJ1-2	CAWRTGRRYGYTF	TGTGCCTGGCGGACAGGGAGAAGGTATGGCTACACCTTC
TRBV6-5	many	-	TRBJ2-1	CASSAAGVYSYNEQFF	TGTGCCAGCAGTGCGGCAGGGGTTTATTCCTACAATGAGCAGTTCTTC
TRBV4-1	-	TRBD1	TRBJ1-5	CASSQVTGTGGQPQHF	TGCGCCAGCAGCCAAGTTACTGGGACAGGGGGCCAGCCCCAGCATTTT
TRBV11-1	-	TRBD2	TRBJ2-1	CASSLGLAVYNEQFF	TGTGCCAGCAGCTTGGGGCTAGCGGTCTACAATGAGCAGTTCTTC
TRBV5-5	-	-	TRBJ2-7	CASSLSDDYVQYF	TGTGCCAGCAGCTTGTCGGACGACTACGTGCAGTACTTC
TRBV5-1	-	-	TRBJ2-1	CASSMIEAYNEQFF	TGCGCCAGCAGCATGATTGAGGCCTACAATGAGCAGTTCTTC
TRBV6-5	-	TRBD2	TRBJ2-5	CASSSGGTVEETQYF	TGTGCCAGCAGTTCGGGGGGAACCGTCGAAGAGACCCAGTACTTC